Following are 13 T cell receptor beta chains from one sample sequenced in a study of beta chain features in type 1 diabetes. What was sequenced were expressed TCRB transcripts, since all of the isolated RNA had been reverse transcribed. Sequencing was performed with immunoSEQ multiplex PCR; in TCRdb, only in-frame clones are kept and a portion is missing. Of approximately 250,000 clones in the sample, 7.5% to 10% are singletons; the top ten hold approximately 0.035%. Source material: naive CD4+ T cells from blood. All receptors come from a young woman in good health.

This chain links TRBV18 with TRBJ1-2; TRBD1 agrees at 7 bases. Germline trimming cut 3 bases from V and 6 bases from J; bases unmatched to any gene: 10. Looked up from germline, CDR1 is KGHSH and CDR2 is LQKENI. The CDR3 consists of 15 residues. The CDR3 nucleotides read TGTGCCAGCTCACCGACAGGGCCCCTTCGAAATGGCTACACCTTC. As protein: CASSPTGPLRNGYTF. Using reference TRBV18 and TRBJ1-2 for the parts outside the CDR3, the full variable domain is NAGVMQNPRHLVRRRGQEARLRCSPMKGHSHVYWYRQLPEEGLKFMVYLQKENIIDESGMPKERFSAEFPKEGPSILRIQQVVRGDSAAYFCASSPTGPLRNGYTFGSGTRLTVV.

The chain combines TRBV9 with TRBJ1-5, with no clear D. Germline CDR1 and CDR2: SGDLS and YYNGEE. The CDR3 is 12 amino acids. V lost 7 bases and J lost 3, with 8 bases in between. CDR3 sequence: CASGRANQPQHF. CDR3 nucleotides: TGTGCCAGCGGGAGGGCCAATCAGCCCCAGCATTTT.

The sample holds a few counts of this clone. The CDR3 DNA is TGCGCCAGCAGCGATCCAGGGGGCAGAGCGGAAAAACTGTTTTTT. It is translated as CASSDPGGRAEKLFF. V is TRBV5-1 and J is TRBJ1-4, with 8 positions matching TRBD1. This CDR3 region has 15 residues. Germline CDR1 SGHRS, CDR2 YFSETQ. V was clipped by 4 bases and J by 8 bases; unmatched bases: 10.

V usage is TRBV14 and J usage is TRBJ1-1; the match to TRBD1 covers 7 bases. Unmatched junction bases numbered 7, after V lost 3 bases and J lost 3 bases. The CDR3 sequence is 15 residues long. Germline V CDR1 and CDR2: SGHDN, FVKESK. This CDR3 is CASSQRTGAYTEAFF. As DNA, the CDR3 is TGTGCCAGCAGCCAGAGAACAGGGGCGTACACTGAAGCTTTCTTT.

The chain recombines TRBV7-2 with TRBJ2-1; 11 bases line up with TRBD2. In germline, CDR1 is SGHTA, CDR2 FQGNSA. The ends lost 0 bases at V and 8 bases at J; junction bases unmatched: 9. The CDR3 covers 17 residues. Written as DNA, the CDR3 is TGTGCCAGCAGCTTAGCTATAGCGGGAGGGCCTTCATATGAGCAGTTCTTC. This codes for CASSLAIAGGPSYEQFF.

This clone was seen a few times. V is TRBV6-6 and J is TRBJ2-7, with 7 bases that match TRBD1. This CDR3 is 13 amino acids long. J was trimmed by 2 bases and V by 6 bases; bases with no gene match: 4. Looked up from germline, CDR1 is MNHNY and CDR2 is SVGAGI (reference sequence). The CDR3 region has the DNA TGTGCCAGCAGGCCGGGACAGCCCTACGAGCAGTACTTC. It translates to CASRPGQPYEQYF.

The rearrangement joins TRBV5-4 to TRBJ1-1, with no clear D. The CDR3 length is 15 residues. Trimming pared 3 bases from V and 2 bases from J, leaving 14 bases between. Germline-derived CDR1 and CDR2 are SGHNT and YYREEE (reference sequence). The CDR3 reads CASSSLLTSNTEAFF. The CDR3 bases are TGTGCCAGCAGCTCGCTCTTGACAAGTAACACTGAAGCTTTCTTT.

V and J are TRBV29-1 and TRBJ2-7, with 16 bases lining up with TRBD2. The CDR3 contains 16 residues. V gave up 6 bases and J gave up 5 bases; unmatched junction bases: 10. Germline V lookup: CDR1 SQVTM, CDR2 ANQGSEA. Here the CDR3 reads CSVLPGLAGGPNEQYF. The CDR3 DNA reads TGCAGCGTGCTTCCGGGACTAGCGGGAGGGCCGAACGAGCAGTACTTC.

This clone was detected only a few times. The chain is built from TRBV18 and TRBJ2-5; D not certain. The V and J ends lost 2 bases and 1 base respectively, with 8 bases between them. Germline V gives CDR1 KGHSH, CDR2 LQKENI. The CDR3 totals 14 residues. CDR3 loop: CASSPSLLQETQYF. The DNA for the CDR3 is TGTGCCAGCTCACCATCACTGCTCCAAGAGACCCAGTACTTC.

This clone was counted between two and nine times. This sequence joins TRBV2 and TRBJ2-1; 12 positions agree with TRBD1. Trimming took 6 bases from V and 6 from J; bases not matched to a gene: 12. The CDR3 runs to 17 residues. Germline-derived CDR1 and CDR2 are SNHLY and FYNNEI. The CDR3: CASSSSFGDRGLNEQFF. CDR3 DNA: TGTGCCAGCAGCTCCTCATTCGGGGACAGGGGGCTCAATGAGCAGTTCTTC.

This chain uses TRBV5-5 with TRBJ1-1, with a weak D call TRBD1 (6 bases). Germline-derived CDR1 and CDR2 are SGHKS and YYEKEE (reference sequence). The CDR3 has 17 residues. Between the trimmed V and J ends, which lost 0 bases and 0 bases, there was a span of 15 bases. In DNA form, the CDR3 reads TGTGCCAGCAGCTTGGGGGGGCAAGCGGAAATGAACACTGAAGCTTTCTTT. Translated: CASSLGGQAEMNTEAFF. Supplemented by reference TRBV5-5 and TRBJ1-1, the full variable domain reads DAGVTQSPTHLIKTRGQQVTLRCSPISGHKSVSWYQQVLGQGPQFIFQYYEKEERGRGNFPDRFSARQFPNYSSELNVNALLLGDSALYLCASSLGGQAEMNTEAFFGQGTRLTVV.

As regards this clone: In the same sample, other DNA sequences code for this CDR3. This sequence joins TRBV5-1 and TRBJ2-7; 10 positions agree with TRBD2. CDR3 length: 15 residues. The trim removed 0 bases at V and 2 bases at J, leaving 2 bases unmatched. Germline V CDR1 and CDR2: SGHRS, YFSETQ. CDR3 in DNA: TGCGCCAGCAGCTTGGGTACTAGCGGGGCCTACGAGCAGTACTTC. Translation: CASSLGTSGAYEQYF.

This sequence joins TRBV6-4 and TRBJ2-3; tentatively, D is TRBD2 (6 bases). Trimming took 0 bases from V and 2 from J, leaving 9 bases between them. The CDR3 consists of 15 residues. Germline V gene data show CDR1 as MRHNA and CDR2 as SNTAGT. The CDR3 coding sequence is TGTGCCAGCAGTGACTCGGCGGGAATCACAGATACGCAGTATTTT. The encoded protein is CASSDSAGITDTQYF.